The clone carrying this T cell receptor (beta chain) was counted at least ten times. TCRdb keeps only in-frame clones here, not all; method: immunoSEQ multiplex PCR. The top ten clones hold 0.4% to 0.55% of a sample with under 70,000 clones, 75% to 95% of them seen once. V lost 5 bases and J 8 bases, leaving 9 bases between the germline ends. Germline V lookup: CDR1 LGHNA, CDR2 YNFKEQ. The CDR3 has 12 amino acids. This entry is derived from a study of T cell changes during pregnancy in multiple sclerosis. The input for sequencing was CD4+ T cells from peripheral blood mononuclear cells, taken after pregnancy. The receptor was isolated from a female donor in good health, enrolled as a control in a pregnancy study. The chain links TRBV4-2 to TRBJ1-4; the D gene is possibly TRBD1 (5 bases). The DNA of the CDR3 is TGTGCCAGCAGCGCCGGGGGAGAAAAACTGTTTTTT. It is translated as CASSAGGEKLFF.